This is a list of T cell receptor beta chains from one sample in a study of shared clonotypes between healthy human individuals. Clones were sequenced by immunoSEQ multiplex PCR, and TCRdb holds only the in-frame ones, with some missing. This table has some 450,000 clones, roughly three quarters appearing once. The sequencing input was PBMCs. Every receptor here comes from a woman aged 40 to 55 in good health. Some clones in this sample may be carry-over from other donors' samples. The CDR3 runs from the conserved cysteine through the conserved F or W. The D gene is left open where the match is weak. Size is omitted from some rows. Given values are once, few, many or a class for expanded clones.

D gene	V gene	clone size	J gene	CDR3 DNA	CDR3 protein
-	TRBV15	once	TRBJ1-2	TGTGCCACCAGCAGAGATCGAGGCGGCTATGGCTACACCTTC	CATSRDRGGYGYTF
-	TRBV30	-	TRBJ2-7	TGTGCCTGGAAGAAAGGAAGATTAGGACTCAACTCCTACGAGCAGTGCTTC	CAWKKGRLGLNSYEQCF
-	TRBV18	-	TRBJ1-1	TGTGCCAGCTCACTCGCAGGGGCGAGAAACACTGAAGCTTTCTTT	CASSLAGARNTEAFF
TRBD2	TRBV27	many	TRBJ2-1	TGTGCCAGCAGTTTATTAACTAGCGGGAGTCATGAGCAGTTCTTC	CASSLLTSGSHEQFF
-	TRBV13	-	TRBJ2-3	TGTGCCAGCACTCTAGAGGAGGGAGATACGCAGTATTTT	CASTLEEGDTQYF
-	TRBV7-3	-	TRBJ2-7	TGTGCCAGCAGCTTACTTCCAGGGTTCCACGAGCAGTACTTC	CASSLLPGFHEQYF
-	TRBV5-1	once	TRBJ1-1	TGCGCCAGCAGCTTGACCCAGGGGAACACTGAAGCTTTCTTT	CASSLTQGNTEAFF
TRBD2	TRBV2	once	TRBJ2-7	TGTGCCAGCAGTCCACTAGCGGGAGGTTACGAGCAGTACTTC	CASSPLAGGYEQYF
-	TRBV7-8	few	TRBJ2-3	TGTGCCAGCAGCTTACGGTGGACATCCCCCATTACGCAGTATTTT	CASSLRWTSPITQYF
-	TRBV19	-	TRBJ1-1	TGTGCCAGTAGTGCGACGGTGAACACTGAAGCTTTCTTT	CASSATVNTEAFF
-	TRBV4-2	-	TRBJ2-1	TGTGCCAGCAGCCAAGAATGGAACAATGAGCAGTTCTTC	CASSQEWNNEQFF
-	TRBV4-2	-	TRBJ2-7	TGTGCCAGCAGCCAAGTTATCAAAACCTACGAGCAGTACTTC	CASSQVIKTYEQYF
-	TRBV4-1	-	TRBJ1-1	TGCGCCAGCAGCCAAGATGCAGGGGCCCTCACTGAAGCTTTCTTT	CASSQDAGALTEAFF
-	TRBV7-9	many	TRBJ2-1	TGTGCCAGCAGCTTGGGAAGCGGCTACAATGAGCAGTTCTTC	CASSLGSGYNEQFF
-	TRBV7-3	-	TRBJ2-2	TGTGCCAGCAGCTTAACGGGGACCGGGGAGCTGTTTTTT	CASSLTGTGELFF
-	TRBV18	many	TRBJ2-7	TGTGCCAGCTCACCTGCGGGACAGAGCTCCTACGAGCAGTACTTC	CASSPAGQSSYEQYF
TRBD1	TRBV29-1	-	TRBJ2-1	TGCAGCGTTGGGGGGCCAGGGGGTGAGCAGTTCTTC	CSVGGPGGEQFF
TRBD1	TRBV28	-	TRBJ1-2	TGTGCCATCGACCATCGGACAGGTCTTAGCTACACCTTC	CAIDHRTGLSYTF
TRBD1	TRBV30	-	TRBJ2-7	TGTGCCGGGACGACAGGGCGGAAGTCCTACGAGCAGTACTTC	CAGTTGRKSYEQYF
TRBD1	TRBV27	-	TRBJ1-4	TGTGCCAGCAGCCCCACAGGGGGTTGGGATGAAAAACTGTTTTTT	CASSPTGGWDEKLFF
-	TRBV9	few	TRBJ2-2	TGTGCCAGCAGCGCATACTCTAGGGGGACCGGGGAGCTGTTTTTT	CASSAYSRGTGELFF
TRBD2	TRBV30	-	TRBJ2-1	TGTGCCTGGAGTGCGACTCCTGGACTAGTACCCCCACGGAAGTTCTTC	CAWSATPGLVPPRKFF
-	TRBV7-3	many	TRBJ1-2	TGTGCCAGCAGCGCTAACAGGGATGGTGGCTACACCTTC	CASSANRDGGYTF
-	TRBV7-2	-	TRBJ2-3	TGTGCCAGCAGCTTAGAGGCGCGGTACACAGATACGCAGTATTTT	CASSLEARYTDTQYF
-	TRBV7-2	-	TRBJ2-7	TGTGCCAGCAGCCCCTCCGGGACCCCTCCCTACGAGCAGTACTTC	CASSPSGTPPYEQYF
TRBD2	TRBV11-3	-	TRBJ2-1	TGTGCCAGCAGCTTAGATAGCGGGCCTTACAATGAGCAGTTCTTC	CASSLDSGPYNEQFF
-	TRBV30	once	TRBJ1-3	TGTGCCTTGACTAGCTCTGGAAACACCATATATTTT	CALTSSGNTIYF